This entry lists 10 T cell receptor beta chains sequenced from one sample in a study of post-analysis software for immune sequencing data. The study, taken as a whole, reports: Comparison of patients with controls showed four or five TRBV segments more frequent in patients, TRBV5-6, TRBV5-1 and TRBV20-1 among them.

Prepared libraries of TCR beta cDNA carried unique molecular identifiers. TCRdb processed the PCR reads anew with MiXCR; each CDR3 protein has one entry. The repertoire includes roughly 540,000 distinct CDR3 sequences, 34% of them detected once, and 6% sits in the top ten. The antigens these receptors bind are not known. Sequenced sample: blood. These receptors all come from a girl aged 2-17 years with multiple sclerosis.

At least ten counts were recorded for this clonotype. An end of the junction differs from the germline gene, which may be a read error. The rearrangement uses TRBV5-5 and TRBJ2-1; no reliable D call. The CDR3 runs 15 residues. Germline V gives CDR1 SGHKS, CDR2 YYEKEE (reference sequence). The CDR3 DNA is TGTGCAAGCACTCCGGGCCTGAGCTCCTACAATGAGCAGTTCTTC. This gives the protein CASTPGLSSYNEQFF.

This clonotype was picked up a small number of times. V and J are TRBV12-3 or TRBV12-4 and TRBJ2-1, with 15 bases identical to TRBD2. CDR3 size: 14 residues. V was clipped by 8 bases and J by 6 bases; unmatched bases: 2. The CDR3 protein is CASRTSGGVNEQFF. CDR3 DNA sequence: TGTGCCAGCCGGACTAGCGGGGGGGTCAATGAGCAGTTCTTC.

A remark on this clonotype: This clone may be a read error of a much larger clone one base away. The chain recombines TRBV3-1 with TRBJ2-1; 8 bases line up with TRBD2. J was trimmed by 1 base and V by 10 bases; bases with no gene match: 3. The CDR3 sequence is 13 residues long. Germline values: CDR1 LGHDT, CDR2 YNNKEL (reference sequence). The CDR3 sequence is CANSSGSYNEQFF. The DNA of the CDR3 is TGTGCCAACTCTAGCGGGTCCTACAATGAGCAGTTCTTC.

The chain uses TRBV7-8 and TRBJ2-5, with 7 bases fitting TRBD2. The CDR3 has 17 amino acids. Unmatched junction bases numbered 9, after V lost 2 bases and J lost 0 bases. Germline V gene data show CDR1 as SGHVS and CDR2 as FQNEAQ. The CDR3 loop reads CASSLNVLAGYQETQYF. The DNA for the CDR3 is TGTGCCAGCAGCTTAAACGTATTAGCGGGCTACCAAGAGACCCAGTACTTC.

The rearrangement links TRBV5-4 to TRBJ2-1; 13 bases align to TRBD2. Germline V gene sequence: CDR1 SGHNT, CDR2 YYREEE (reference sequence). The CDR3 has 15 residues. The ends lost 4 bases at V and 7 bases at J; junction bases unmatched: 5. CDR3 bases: TGTGCCAGCAGCCCCGGGACTAGCGGGATGAATGAGCAGTTCTTC. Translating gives CASSPGTSGMNEQFF. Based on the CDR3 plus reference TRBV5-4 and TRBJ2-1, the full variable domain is ETGVTQSPTHLIKTRGQQVTLRCSSQSGHNTVSWYQQALGQGPQFIFQYYREEENGRGNFPPRFSGLQFPNYSSELNVNALELDDSALYLCASSPGTSGMNEQFFGPGTRLTVL.

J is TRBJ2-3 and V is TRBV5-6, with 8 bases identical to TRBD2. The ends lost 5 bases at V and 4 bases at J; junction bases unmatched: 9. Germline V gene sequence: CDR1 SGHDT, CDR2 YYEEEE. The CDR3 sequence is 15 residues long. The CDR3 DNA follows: TGTGCCAGCAGTAACGGGGGGGCCGATGCAGATACGCAGTATTTT. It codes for CASSNGGADADTQYF.

This chain's CDR3 is CASRPNRGKEFTDTQYF. In DNA, the CDR3 is TGTGCCAGCAGGCCGAACAGGGGGAAAGAATTTACAGATACGCAGTATTTT. This rearrangement joins TRBV28 to TRBJ2-3; TRBD1 matches at 8 bases. V was pared by 6 bases and J by 3 bases, with 14 bases of the junction left unmatched. This CDR3 spans 17 amino acids. In germline, CDR1 is MDHEN, CDR2 SYDVKM.

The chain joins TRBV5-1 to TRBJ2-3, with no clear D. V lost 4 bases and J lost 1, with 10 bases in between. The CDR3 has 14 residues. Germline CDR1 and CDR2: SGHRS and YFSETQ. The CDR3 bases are TGCGCCAGCAGCGGCCCGGACGGCACAGATACGCAGTATTTT. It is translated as CASSGPDGTDTQYF.

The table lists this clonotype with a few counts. The CDR3 sequence is CASSEEHGGTSTDTQYF. CDR3 bases: TGTGCCAGCTCTGAAGAGCACGGGGGAACTAGCACAGATACGCAGTATTTT. V is TRBV18 and J is TRBJ2-3; perhaps TRBD2 as D (6 bases). Per germline, CDR1 KGHSH and CDR2 LQKENI. The CDR3 runs to 17 residues. V gave up 6 bases and J gave up 0 bases, with 19 bases separating them. Full variable domain (outside the CDR3, taken from reference TRBV18 and TRBJ2-3): NAGVMQNPRHLVRRRGQEARLRCSPMKGHSHVYWYRQLPEEGLKFMVYLQKENIIDESGMPKERFSAEFPKEGPSILRIQQVVRGDSAAYFCASSEEHGGTSTDTQYFGPGTRLTVL.

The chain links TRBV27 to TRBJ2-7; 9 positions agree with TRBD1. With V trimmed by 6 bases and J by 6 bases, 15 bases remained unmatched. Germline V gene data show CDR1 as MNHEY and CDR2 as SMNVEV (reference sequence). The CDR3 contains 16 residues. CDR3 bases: TGTGCCAGCAGCCCATCCCGACCGGGACAGGGATCCGAGCAGTACTTC. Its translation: CASSPSRPGQGSEQYF.